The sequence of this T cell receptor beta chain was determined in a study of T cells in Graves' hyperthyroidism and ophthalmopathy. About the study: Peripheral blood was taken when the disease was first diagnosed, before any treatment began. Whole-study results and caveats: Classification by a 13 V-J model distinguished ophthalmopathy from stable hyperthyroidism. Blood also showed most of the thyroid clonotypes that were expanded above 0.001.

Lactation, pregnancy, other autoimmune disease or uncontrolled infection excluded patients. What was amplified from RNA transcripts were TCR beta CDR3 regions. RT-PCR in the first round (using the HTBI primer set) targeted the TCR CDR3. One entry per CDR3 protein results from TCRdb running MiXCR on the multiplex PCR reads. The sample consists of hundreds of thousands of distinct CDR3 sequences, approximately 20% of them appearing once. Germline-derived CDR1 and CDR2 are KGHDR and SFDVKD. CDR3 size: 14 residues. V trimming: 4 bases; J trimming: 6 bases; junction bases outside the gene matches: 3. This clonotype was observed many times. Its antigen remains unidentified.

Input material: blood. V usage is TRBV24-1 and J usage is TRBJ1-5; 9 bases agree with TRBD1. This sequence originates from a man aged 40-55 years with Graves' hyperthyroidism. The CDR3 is CATSDRQGVQPQHF. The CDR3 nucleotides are TGTGCCACCAGTGACAGACAGGGGGTTCAGCCCCAGCATTTT.